This T cell receptor beta chain was profiled in a study of cytomegalovirus exposure and HLA in healthy donors. Primers for the PCR totalled 60 Vbeta and 13 Jbeta. Sequencing was performed with immunoSEQ multiplex PCR; in TCRdb, only in-frame clones are kept and a portion is missing. This sample has about 130,000 clones; around four fifths occur once, and the top ten carry around 2.5%. Comments on this clone: What it binds is not known.

Findings and caveats of the study: HLA alleles were associated with roughly 15,000 TCR beta sequences in a later analysis at 0.05 false discovery rate. Roughly uniform depth of sequencing across donors was assumed in presence/absence analyses. Overall, approximately 180 TCR beta chains were annotated as cytomegalovirus-associated. Rarity held for most TCR sequences, but there were some public TCRs that occurred in many donors.

The CDR3 is made up of 9 amino acids. Trimming took 3 bases from V and 8 from J, leaving 4 bases between them. Germline values: CDR1 SQVTM, CDR2 ANQGSEA. The sequence came from a boy under 10 years old in good health and CMV-seronegative. The J gene is TRBJ1-1, the V gene TRBV29-1; no reliable D call. Input material: PBMCs. The CDR3 DNA follows: TGCAGCGTTGACAGGGAAGCTTTCTTT. Translation: CSVDREAFF.